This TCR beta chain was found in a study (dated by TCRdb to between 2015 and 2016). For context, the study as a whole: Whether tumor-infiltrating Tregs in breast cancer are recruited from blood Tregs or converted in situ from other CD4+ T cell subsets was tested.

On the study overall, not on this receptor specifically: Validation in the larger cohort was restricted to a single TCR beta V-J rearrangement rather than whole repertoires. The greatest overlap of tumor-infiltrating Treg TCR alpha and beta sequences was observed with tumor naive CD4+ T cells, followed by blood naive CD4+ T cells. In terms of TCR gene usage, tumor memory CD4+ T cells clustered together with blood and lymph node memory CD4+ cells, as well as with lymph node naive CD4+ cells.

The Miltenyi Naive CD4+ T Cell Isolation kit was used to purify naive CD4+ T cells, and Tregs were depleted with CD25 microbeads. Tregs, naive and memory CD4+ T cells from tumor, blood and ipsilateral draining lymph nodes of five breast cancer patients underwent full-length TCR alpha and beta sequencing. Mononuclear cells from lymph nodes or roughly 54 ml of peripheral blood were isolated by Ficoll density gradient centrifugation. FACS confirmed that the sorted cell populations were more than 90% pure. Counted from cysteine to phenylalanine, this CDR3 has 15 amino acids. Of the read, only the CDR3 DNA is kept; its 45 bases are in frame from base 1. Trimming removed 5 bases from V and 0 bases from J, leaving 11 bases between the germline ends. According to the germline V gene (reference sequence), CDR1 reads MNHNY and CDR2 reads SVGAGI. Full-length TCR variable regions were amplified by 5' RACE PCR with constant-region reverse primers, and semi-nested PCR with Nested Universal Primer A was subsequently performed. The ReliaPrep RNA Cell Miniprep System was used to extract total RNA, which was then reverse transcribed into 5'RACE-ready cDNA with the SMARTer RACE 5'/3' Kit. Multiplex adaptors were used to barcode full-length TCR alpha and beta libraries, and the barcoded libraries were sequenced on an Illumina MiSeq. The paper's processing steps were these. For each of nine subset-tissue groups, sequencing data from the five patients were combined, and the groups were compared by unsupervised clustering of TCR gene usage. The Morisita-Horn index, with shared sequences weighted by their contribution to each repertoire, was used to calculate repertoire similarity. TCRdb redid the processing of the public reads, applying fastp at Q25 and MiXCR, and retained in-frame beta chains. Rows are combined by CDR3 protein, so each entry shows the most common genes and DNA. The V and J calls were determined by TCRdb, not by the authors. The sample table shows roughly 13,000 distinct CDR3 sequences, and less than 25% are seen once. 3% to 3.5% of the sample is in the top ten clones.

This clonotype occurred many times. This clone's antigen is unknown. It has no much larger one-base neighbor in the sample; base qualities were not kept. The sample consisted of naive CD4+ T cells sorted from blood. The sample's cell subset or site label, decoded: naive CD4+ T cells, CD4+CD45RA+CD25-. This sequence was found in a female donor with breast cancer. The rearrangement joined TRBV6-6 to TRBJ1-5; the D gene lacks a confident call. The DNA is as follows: TGTGCCAGCAGTCTGGCAACTAATAGCAATCAGCCCCAGCATTTT. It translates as CASSLATNSNQPQHF.